This T cell receptor beta chain is drawn from a study of Ad26.COV2.S vaccination and SARS-CoV-2 variants. Notes on the study in general: TCR breadth and depth estimates may have understated total T cell responses. The placebo group had lower spike-specific TCR breadth than the vaccine recipients did.

The CDR3 runs to 15 residues. The germline CDR1 and CDR2 sequences are MNHEY and SVGAGI. Trimming took 3 bases from V and 2 from J, leaving 13 bases between them. In regard to this clone: Antigen: not known.

TCRdb's copy holds only in-frame clones and misses some; the assay was immunoSEQ multiplex PCR. The repertoire holds about 180,000 clones, roughly 87% seen once, with 5% to 7% in the top ten. The chain links TRBV6-5 to TRBJ1-1; D call uncertain. This TCR was sampled from a human donor who had recovered from COVID-19. Sequenced here: peripheral blood, sampled after recovery from COVID-19. The CDR3 loop is CASSYYPRGNTEAFF. DNA for the CDR3: TGTGCCAGCAGTTATTACCCTCGCGGTAACACTGAAGCTTTCTTT.